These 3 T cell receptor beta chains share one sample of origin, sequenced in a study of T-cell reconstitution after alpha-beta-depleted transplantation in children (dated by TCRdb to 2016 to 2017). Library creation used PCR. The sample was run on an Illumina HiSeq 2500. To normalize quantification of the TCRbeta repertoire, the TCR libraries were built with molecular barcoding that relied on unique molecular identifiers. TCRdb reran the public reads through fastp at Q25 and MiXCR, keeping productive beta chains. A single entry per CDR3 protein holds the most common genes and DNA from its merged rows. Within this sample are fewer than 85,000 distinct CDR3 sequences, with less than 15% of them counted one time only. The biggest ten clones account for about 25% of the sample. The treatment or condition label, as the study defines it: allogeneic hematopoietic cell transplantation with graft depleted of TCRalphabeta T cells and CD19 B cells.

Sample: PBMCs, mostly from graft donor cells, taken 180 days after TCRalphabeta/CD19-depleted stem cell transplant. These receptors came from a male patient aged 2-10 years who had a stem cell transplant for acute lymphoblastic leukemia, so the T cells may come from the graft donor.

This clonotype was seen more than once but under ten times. The CDR3 DNA follows: TGCAGTGCTCTGAGGGGGGACGGAAACACCATATATTTT. It yields the protein CSALRGDGNTIYF. The chain couples TRBV20-1 to TRBJ1-3; possibly TRBD1 for D (6 bases). Trimming stripped 5 bases from V and 4 bases from J, with 12 bases between. The CDR3 spans 13 residues. Germline lookup yields CDR1 DFQATT and CDR2 SNEGSKA (reference sequence).

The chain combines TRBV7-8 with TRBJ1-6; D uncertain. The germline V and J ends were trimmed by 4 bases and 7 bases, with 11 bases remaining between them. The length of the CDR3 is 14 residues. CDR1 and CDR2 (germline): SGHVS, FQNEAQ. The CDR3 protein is CASSSEVVNSPLHF. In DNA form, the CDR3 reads TGTGCCAGCAGCTCGGAGGTGGTGAATTCACCCCTCCACTTT.

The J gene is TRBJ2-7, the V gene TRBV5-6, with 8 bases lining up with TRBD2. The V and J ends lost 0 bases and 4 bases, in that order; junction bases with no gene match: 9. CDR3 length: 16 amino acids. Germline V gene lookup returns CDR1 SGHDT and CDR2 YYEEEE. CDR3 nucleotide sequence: TGTGCCAGCAGCTTGGGGGGGCGAGCGGGAGAATACGAGCAGTACTTC. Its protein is CASSLGGRAGEYEQYF.